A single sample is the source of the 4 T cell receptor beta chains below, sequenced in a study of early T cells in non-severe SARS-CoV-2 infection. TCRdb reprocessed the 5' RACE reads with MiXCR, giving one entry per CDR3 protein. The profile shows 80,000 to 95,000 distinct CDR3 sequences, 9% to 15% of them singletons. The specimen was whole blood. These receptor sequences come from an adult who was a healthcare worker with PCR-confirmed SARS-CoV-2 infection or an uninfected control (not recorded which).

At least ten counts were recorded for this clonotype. For the CDR3, the DNA is TGTGCCAGCGTGGCGGGCGTGAACACTGAAGCTTTCTTT. Translated, it gives CASVAGVNTEAFF. V usage is TRBV12-3 or TRBV12-4 and J usage is TRBJ1-1; the D is unclear. Trimming shortened V by 8 bases and J by 0 bases, and 10 bases separated the two germline ends. This CDR3 contains 13 residues.

This chain's CDR3 is CASSQARVETQYF. CDR3 nucleotides: TGTGCCAGCAGCCAAGCACGTGTGGAGACCCAGTACTTC. The V gene is TRBV4-2, the J gene TRBJ2-5, with D uncertain. CDR3 size: 13 residues. Trimming took 1 base from V and 5 from J, leaving 8 bases between them. The germline V gene encodes CDR1 LGHNA and CDR2 YNFKEQ.

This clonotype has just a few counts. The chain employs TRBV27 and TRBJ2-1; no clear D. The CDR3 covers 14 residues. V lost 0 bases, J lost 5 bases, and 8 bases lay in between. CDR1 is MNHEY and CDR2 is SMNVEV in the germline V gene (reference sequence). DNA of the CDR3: TGTGCCAGCAGTTTATCCGCGTCCAACAATGAGCAGTTCTTC. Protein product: CASSLSASNNEQFF.

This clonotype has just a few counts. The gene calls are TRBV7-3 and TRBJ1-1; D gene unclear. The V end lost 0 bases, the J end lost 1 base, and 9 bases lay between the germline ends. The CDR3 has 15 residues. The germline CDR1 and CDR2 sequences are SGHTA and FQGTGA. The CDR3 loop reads CASSLTGSPNTEAFF. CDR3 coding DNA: TGTGCCAGCAGCTTAACAGGCAGCCCGAACACTGAAGCTTTCTTT.